This T cell receptor (beta chain) was identified during a study of blood T cell repertoires in COVID-19. Authors' processing steps: Estimates of nucleated cell counts were drawn from the amplification of reference gene primers. Sequencing was performed with immunoSEQ multiplex PCR; in TCRdb, only in-frame clones are kept and a portion is missing. Clonal size and the V and J genes are those of that table, whereas D and trimming came from the DNA. The sample lists approximately 230,000 clones, 70% to 90% seen once, with about 5.9% in the top ten. The CDR3 length is 15 residues. Germline V lookup: CDR1 SGHNT, CDR2 YENEEA. The V end was cut by 1 base, the J end by 6 bases, with 13 bases between.

Source material: peripheral blood. The sequence came from a woman aged 30 to 39 with COVID-19, enrolled during active disease. The chain recombines TRBV11-3 with TRBJ2-1, with D perhaps matching TRBD2 (6 bases). DNA of the CDR3: TGTGCCAGCAGCTTAGGTGGGACTCAGCCCAATGAGCAGTTCTTC. Amino acid sequence: CASSLGGTQPNEQFF.